This T cell receptor beta chain was retrieved from a study of CD8+CD57+ T cells in acquired aplastic anemia. Both TCR beta VDJ combination and CDR3 sequence profiling were carried out. Genomic DNA was the template for this profiling. TCRdb re-called the reads with MiXCR, one entry per CDR3 protein. The sample shows 120,000 or so distinct CDR3 sequences, 48% of them seen only once. Trimming at V came to 6 bases and at J to 9 bases, leaving 8 bases not matched to a gene. The length of the CDR3 is 15 residues. CDR1 and CDR2 from the germline V gene are SNHLY and FYNNEI. Sample: sorted CD4+, CD8+, or CD8+CD57+ T cells (not recorded which) from PBMCs. This receptor was obtained from a human donor in good health, serving as a control. This sequence joins TRBV2 and TRBJ2-1, with 13 bases matching TRBD2. The CDR3 reads CASSLGLAGAGEQFF. CDR3 DNA sequence: TGTGCCAGCAGCCTCGGACTAGCGGGGGCAGGTGAGCAGTTCTTC.